This T cell receptor (beta chain) is from a study of Ad26.COV2.S vaccination and SARS-CoV-2 variants. Study-level points and caveats: People who got the vaccine had more spike-specific TCR breadth than people who got placebo.

The method was immunoSEQ multiplex PCR; TCRdb's version includes in-frame clones alone and lacks a portion of them. Counted here are 85,000 to 95,000 clones, approximately 81% occurring once; the ten biggest clones make up about 15%. About this clone itself: The antigen remains undetermined.

Trimming pared 8 bases from V and 2 bases from J, leaving 10 bases between. There are 12 residues in the CDR3. Per germline, CDR1 SGHNT and CDR2 YENEEA. The V gene is TRBV11-3, the J gene TRBJ2-7, with no clear D. This clonotype was obtained from a human donor who had recovered from COVID-19. The sequencing used peripheral blood, collected after recovery from COVID-19. In DNA form, the CDR3 reads TGTGCCAGCGGCTACGCGGCCTACGAGCAGTACTTC. This encodes CASGYAAYEQYF.